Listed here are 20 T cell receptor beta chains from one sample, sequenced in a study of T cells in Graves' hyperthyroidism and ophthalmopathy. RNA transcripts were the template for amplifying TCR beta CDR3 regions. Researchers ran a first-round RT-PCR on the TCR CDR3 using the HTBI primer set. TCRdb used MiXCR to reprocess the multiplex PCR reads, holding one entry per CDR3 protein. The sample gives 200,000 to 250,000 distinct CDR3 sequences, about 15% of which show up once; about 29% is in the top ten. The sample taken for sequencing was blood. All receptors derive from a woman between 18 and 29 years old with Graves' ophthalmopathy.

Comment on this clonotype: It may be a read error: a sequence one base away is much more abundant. The CDR3 here is CASGLAGSAGDEQLF. The CDR3 coding sequence is TGCGCCAGCGGGCTAGCGGGTTCTGCAGGCGATGAGCAGCTCTTC. The rearrangement uses TRBV5-1 and TRBJ2-1, with TRBD2 matching 8 bases. CDR1 and CDR2 from the germline V gene are SGHRS and YFSETQ. The CDR3 length is 15 residues.

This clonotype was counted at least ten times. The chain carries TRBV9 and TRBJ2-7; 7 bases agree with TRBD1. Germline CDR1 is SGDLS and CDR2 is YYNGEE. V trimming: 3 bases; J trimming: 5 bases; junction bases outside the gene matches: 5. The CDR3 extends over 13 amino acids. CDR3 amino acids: CASSAGTVDEQYF. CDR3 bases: TGTGCCAGCAGCGCCGGGACAGTTGACGAGCAGTACTTC.

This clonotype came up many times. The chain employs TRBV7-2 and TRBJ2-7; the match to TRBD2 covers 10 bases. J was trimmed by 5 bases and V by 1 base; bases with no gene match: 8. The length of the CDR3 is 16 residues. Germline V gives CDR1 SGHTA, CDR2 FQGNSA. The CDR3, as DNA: TGTGCCAGCAGCTTAGAAGGGAGCGGGAGGGCCCACGAGCAGTACTTC. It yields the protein CASSLEGSGRAHEQYF.

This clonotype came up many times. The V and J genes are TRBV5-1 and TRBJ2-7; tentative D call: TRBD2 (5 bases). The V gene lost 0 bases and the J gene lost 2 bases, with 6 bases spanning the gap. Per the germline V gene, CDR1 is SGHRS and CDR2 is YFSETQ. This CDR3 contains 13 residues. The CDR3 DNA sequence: TGCGCCAGCAGCTTGGAGCGGACCTACGAGCAGTACTTC. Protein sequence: CASSLERTYEQYF.

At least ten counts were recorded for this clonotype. The CDR3 protein is CASSEGDTGELFF. CDR3 DNA: TGTGCCAGCAGTGAAGGAGACACCGGGGAGCTGTTTTTT. The chain uses TRBV2 and TRBJ2-2; D is ambiguous. The CDR3 is 13 amino acids. V was cut by 1 base and J by 3 bases, with 3 bases left in between. In germline, CDR1 is SNHLY, CDR2 FYNNEI.

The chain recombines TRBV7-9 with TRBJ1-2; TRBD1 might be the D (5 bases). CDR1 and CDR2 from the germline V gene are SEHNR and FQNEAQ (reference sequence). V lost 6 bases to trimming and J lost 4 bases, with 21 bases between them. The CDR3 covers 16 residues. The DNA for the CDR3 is TGTGCCAGCAGACCGCCCAAGCCGGACACCGCCTATGGCTACACCTTC. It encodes CASRPPKPDTAYGYTF. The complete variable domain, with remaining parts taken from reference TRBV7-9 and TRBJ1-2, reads DTGVSQNPRHKITKRGQNVTFRCDPISEHNRLYWYRQTLGQGPEFLTYFQNEAQLEKSRLLSDRFSAERPKGSFSTLEIQRTEQGDSAMYLCASRPPKPDTAYGYTFGSGTRLTVV.

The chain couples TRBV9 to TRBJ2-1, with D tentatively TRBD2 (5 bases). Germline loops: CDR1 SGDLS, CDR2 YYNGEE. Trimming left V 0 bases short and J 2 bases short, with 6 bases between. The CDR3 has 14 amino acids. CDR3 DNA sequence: TGTGCCAGCAGCGTAGATAGCGCCTACAATGAGCAGTTCTTC. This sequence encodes CASSVDSAYNEQFF. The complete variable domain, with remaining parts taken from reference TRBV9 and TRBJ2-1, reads DSGVTQTPKHLITATGQRVTLRCSPRSGDLSVYWYQQSLDQGLQFLIQYYNGEERAKGNILERFSAQQFPDLHSELNLSSLELGDSALYFCASSVDSAYNEQFFGPGTRLTVL.

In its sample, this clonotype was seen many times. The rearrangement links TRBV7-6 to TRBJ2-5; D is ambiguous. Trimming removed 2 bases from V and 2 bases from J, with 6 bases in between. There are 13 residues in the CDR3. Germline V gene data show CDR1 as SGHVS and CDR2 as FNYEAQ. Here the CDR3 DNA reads TGTGCCAGCAGCTTACGCAGTCAAGAGACCCAGTACTTC. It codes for CASSLRSQETQYF.

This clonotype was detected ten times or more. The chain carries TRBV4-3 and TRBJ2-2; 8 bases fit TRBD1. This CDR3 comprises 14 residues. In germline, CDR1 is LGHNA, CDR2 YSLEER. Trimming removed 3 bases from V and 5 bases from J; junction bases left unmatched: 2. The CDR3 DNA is TGCGCCAGCAGCCAGGGACAGGTTACCGGGGAGCTGTTTTTT. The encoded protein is CASSQGQVTGELFF.

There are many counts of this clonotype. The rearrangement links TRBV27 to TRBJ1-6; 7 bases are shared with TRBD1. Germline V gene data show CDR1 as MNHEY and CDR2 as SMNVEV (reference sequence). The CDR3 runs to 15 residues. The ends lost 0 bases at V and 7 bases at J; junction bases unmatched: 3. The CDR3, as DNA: TGTGCCAGCAGTTTATCGACAGGGTACAATTCACCCCTCCACTTT. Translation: CASSLSTGYNSPLHF.

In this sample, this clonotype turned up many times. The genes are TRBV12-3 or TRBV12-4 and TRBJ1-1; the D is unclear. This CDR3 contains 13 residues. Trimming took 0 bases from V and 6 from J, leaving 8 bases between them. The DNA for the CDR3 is TGTGCCAGCAGTTTAGCCGGCGGCGCTGAAGCTTTCTTT. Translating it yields CASSLAGGAEAFF.

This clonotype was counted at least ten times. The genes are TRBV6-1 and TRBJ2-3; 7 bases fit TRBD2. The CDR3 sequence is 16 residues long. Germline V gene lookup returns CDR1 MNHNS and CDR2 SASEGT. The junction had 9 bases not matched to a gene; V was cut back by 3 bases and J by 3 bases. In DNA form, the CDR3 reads TGTGCCAGCAGTGACACTAGGTGGGGGGGGACAGATACGCAGTATTTT. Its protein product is CASSDTRWGGTDTQYF.

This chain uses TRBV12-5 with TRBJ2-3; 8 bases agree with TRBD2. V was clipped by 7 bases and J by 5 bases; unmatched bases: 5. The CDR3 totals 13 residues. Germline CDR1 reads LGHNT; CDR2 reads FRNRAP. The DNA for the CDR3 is TGTGCTAGTGAGGCGGGGGGCGGAGATACGCAGTATTTT. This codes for CASEAGGGDTQYF. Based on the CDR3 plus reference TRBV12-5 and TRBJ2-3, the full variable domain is DARVTQTPRHKVTEMGQEVTMRCQPILGHNTVFWYRQTMMQGLELLAYFRNRAPLDDSGMPKDRFSAEMPDATLATLKIQPSEPRDSAVYFCASEAGGGDTQYFGPGTRLTVL.

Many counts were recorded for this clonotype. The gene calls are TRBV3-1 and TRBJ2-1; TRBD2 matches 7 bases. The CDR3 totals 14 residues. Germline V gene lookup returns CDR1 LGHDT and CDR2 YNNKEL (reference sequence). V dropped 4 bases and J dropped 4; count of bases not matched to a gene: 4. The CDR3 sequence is CASSLSGQYNEQFF. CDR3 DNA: TGTGCCAGCAGCCTTAGCGGGCAATACAATGAGCAGTTCTTC.

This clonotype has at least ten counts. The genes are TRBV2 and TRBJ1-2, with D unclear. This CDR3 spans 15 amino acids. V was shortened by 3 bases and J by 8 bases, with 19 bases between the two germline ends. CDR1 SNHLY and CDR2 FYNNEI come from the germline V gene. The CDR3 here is CASSDQGMAWGGYTF. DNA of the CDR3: TGTGCCAGCAGTGACCAAGGGATGGCGTGGGGAGGCTACACCTTC.

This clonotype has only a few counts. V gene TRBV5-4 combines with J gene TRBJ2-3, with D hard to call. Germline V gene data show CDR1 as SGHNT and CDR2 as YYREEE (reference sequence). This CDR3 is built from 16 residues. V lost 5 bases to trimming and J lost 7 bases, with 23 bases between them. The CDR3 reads CASSLSSGPVVHTQYF. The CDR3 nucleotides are TGTGCCAGCAGTCTCTCCTCCGGCCCCGTCGTTCATACGCAGTATTTT.

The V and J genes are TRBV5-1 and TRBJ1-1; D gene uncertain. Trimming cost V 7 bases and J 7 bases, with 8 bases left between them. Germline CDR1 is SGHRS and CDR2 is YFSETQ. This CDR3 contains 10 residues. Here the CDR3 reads CASAAGEAFF. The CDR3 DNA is TGCGCCAGCGCCGCGGGTGAAGCTTTCTTT.

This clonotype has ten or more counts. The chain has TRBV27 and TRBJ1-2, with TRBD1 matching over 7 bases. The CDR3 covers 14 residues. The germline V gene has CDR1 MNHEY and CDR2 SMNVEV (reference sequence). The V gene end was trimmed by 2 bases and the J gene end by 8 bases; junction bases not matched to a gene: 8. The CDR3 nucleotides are TGTGCCAGCAGTTTACAGTCAGCAGGGGGAGGCTACACCTTC. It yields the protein CASSLQSAGGGYTF.

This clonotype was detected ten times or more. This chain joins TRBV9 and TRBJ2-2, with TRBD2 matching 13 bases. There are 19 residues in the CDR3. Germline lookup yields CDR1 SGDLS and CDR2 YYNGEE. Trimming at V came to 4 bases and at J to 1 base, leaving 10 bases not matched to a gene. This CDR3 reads CASSPRGTSGTMNTGELFF. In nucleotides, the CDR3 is TGTGCCAGCAGCCCACGGGGGACTAGCGGGACCATGAACACCGGGGAGCTGTTTTTT.

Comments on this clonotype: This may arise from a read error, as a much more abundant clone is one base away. As DNA, the CDR3 is TGTGCCAGCAGCCAAAACCCTAGCGGGGGCGTCGATGAGCAGTACTTC. The encoded protein is CASSQNPSGGVDEQYF. V is TRBV3-1 and J is TRBJ2-7; 10 bases align to TRBD2. Germline V gene lookup returns CDR1 LGHDT and CDR2 YNNKEL (reference sequence). The ends lost 2 bases at V and 7 bases at J; junction bases unmatched: 11. This CDR3 comprises 16 residues.